This passage covers 14 T cell receptor beta chains from one sample sequenced in a study of identical twins. TCRdb recomputed calls from the 5' RACE reads with MiXCR, one row per CDR3 protein. The sample records about 570,000 distinct CDR3 sequences, roughly 9.9% being singletons. These data were also reused for a study on yellow fever vaccine responses in identical twins.

Sequenced sample: PBMCs. The receptors stem from a woman under 30 in good health.

This clonotype was seen ten or more times. For the CDR3, the DNA is TGTGCCAGCGAATTGACAGCCGGCTACAATGAGCAGTTCTTC. It specifies CASELTAGYNEQFF. The chain couples TRBV11-2 to TRBJ2-1; maybe TRBD1 (5 bases). The CDR3 is 14 residues long. Trimming removed 8 bases at V and 3 bases at J, with 14 bases between. Germline loops: CDR1 SGHAT, CDR2 FQNNGV.

The rearrangement links TRBV20-1 to TRBJ2-7; unclear D gene. Per germline, CDR1 DFQATT and CDR2 SNEGSKA (reference sequence). Trimming stripped 3 bases from V and 3 bases from J, with 12 bases between. This CDR3 has 13 amino acids. For the CDR3, the DNA is TGCAGTGCTAGTAGTGACTCCTACTACGAGCAGTACTTC. It codes for CSASSDSYYEQYF.

V usage is TRBV6-2 or TRBV6-3 and J usage is TRBJ2-5; D gene unclear. The germline CDR1 and CDR2 sequences are MNHEY and SVGEGT. The CDR3 length is 16 residues. The ends were cut back, 8 bases at V and 3 bases at J, with 22 bases in the middle. The CDR3 coding sequence is TGTGCCAGCCATAATCCCAGGCCCGGATCGAAAGAGACCCAGTACTTC. This sequence encodes CASHNPRPGSKETQYF.

This clonotype was counted a few times. The chain couples TRBV20-1 to TRBJ2-1; TRBD2 agrees at 13 bases. The CDR3 is made up of 18 amino acids. Germline CDR1 reads DFQATT; CDR2 reads SNEGSKA (reference sequence). With 5 bases clipped from V and 0 bases from J, the junction kept 10 bases outside the gene matches. In DNA, the CDR3 is TGCAGTGCTTTGAGGACTAGCGGGAGAGGGAGCTCCTACAATGAGCAGTTCTTC. It yields the protein CSALRTSGRGSSYNEQFF.

The chain uses TRBV20-1 and TRBJ1-4; 9 bases map to TRBD1. The CDR3 is 14 residues long. Looked up from germline, CDR1 is DFQATT and CDR2 is SNEGSKA (reference sequence). The J segment lost 8 bases and the V segment lost 5 bases, leaving 9 bases of the junction unmatched. Here the CDR3 DNA reads TGCAGTGCTTCCGGGACAGGGATGGGAGAAAAACTGTTTTTT. As protein: CSASGTGMGEKLFF.

This chain connects TRBV5-1 to TRBJ2-2; tentatively, D is TRBD1 (6 bases). The CDR3 is 16 residues long. V dropped 3 bases and J dropped 3 bases, with 15 bases sitting between them. The germline V gene has CDR1 SGHRS and CDR2 YFSETQ. CDR3 bases: TGCGCCAGCAGCTACAGGACAGTGGAGTACACCGGGGAGCTGTTTTTT. It specifies CASSYRTVEYTGELFF.

This chain joins TRBV5-6 and TRBJ2-7; D may match TRBD1 or TRBD2 (6 bases each). Deletions cut 4 bases from V and 10 bases from J, with 21 bases between. The germline gives CDR1 SGHDT, CDR2 YYEEEE. The CDR3 length is 14 residues. The CDR3 DNA sequence: TGTGCCAGCAGCACCCTCCGGGACACGGGAGTACAGTACTTC. Its translation is CASSTLRDTGVQYF.

The chain recombines TRBV2 with TRBJ2-2; D possibly matches TRBD1 or TRBD2 (6 bases each). The ends were cut back, 10 bases at V and 1 base at J, with 22 bases in the middle. Germline loops: CDR1 SNHLY, CDR2 FYNNEI. This CDR3 is 17 amino acids long. The CDR3 is CAISPTLGGMNTGELFF. CDR3 in DNA: TGTGCCATCAGCCCCACTCTGGGGGGCATGAACACCGGGGAGCTGTTTTTT.

This clonotype has just a few counts. The chain has TRBV20-1 and TRBJ2-2; D assignment may be TRBD1 or TRBD2 (5 bases each). V lost 0 bases and J 15 bases, leaving 29 bases between the germline ends. The germline CDR1 and CDR2 sequences are DFQATT and SNEGSKA (reference sequence). This CDR3 is 17 amino acids long. This CDR3 is CSARDLGTKPDAGLVFF. In DNA, the CDR3 is TGCAGTGCTAGAGATCTGGGGACCAAACCGGACGCCGGTTTGGTGTTTTTT.

This rearrangement joins TRBV12-3 or TRBV12-4 to TRBJ2-3, with 9 nucleotides matching TRBD2. CDR3 length: 15 amino acids. V gave up 6 bases and J gave up 4 bases; unmatched junction bases: 8. The CDR3: CASRSMGLAADTQYF. The CDR3 bases are TGTGCCAGCAGAAGTATGGGACTAGCAGCAGATACGCAGTATTTT.

This clonotype was recorded many times. The chain recombines TRBV18 with TRBJ2-3; D is perhaps TRBD1 or TRBD2 (5 bases each). Trimming took 1 base from V and 4 from J, leaving 12 bases between them. Looked up from germline, CDR1 is KGHSH and CDR2 is LQKENI. The CDR3 contains 15 residues. The DNA of the CDR3 is TGTGCCAGCTCACCACGGGGCAGGGAGCCAGATACGCAGTATTTT. This sequence encodes CASSPRGREPDTQYF.

On this clonotype: The junction shows a germline mismatch at one end, possibly a read error. J is TRBJ2-7 and V is TRBV7-2, with D perhaps assigned TRBD1 or TRBD2 (6 bases each). Per the germline V gene, CDR1 is SGHTA and CDR2 is FQGNSA. The CDR3 runs to 13 residues. As DNA, the CDR3 is TGTGCCAGCAGCCGCCGTACGGGGGCCGCCCATAACTTC. Its translation: CASSRRTGAAHNF.

This clonotype was observed a handful of times. The gene calls are TRBV7-9 and TRBJ2-7; 9 positions agree with TRBD1. This CDR3 comprises 16 residues. Germline lookup yields CDR1 SEHNR and CDR2 FQNEAQ (reference sequence). The V and J ends lost 4 bases and 2 bases, in that order; junction bases with no gene match: 9. CDR3 region: CASSSHRDRDPYEQYF. The CDR3 region has the DNA TGTGCCAGCAGCTCCCACCGGGACAGGGACCCCTACGAGCAGTACTTC.

This clonotype was recorded at least ten times. The chain has TRBV27 and TRBJ1-2, with D uncertain. Trimming shortened V by 3 bases and J by 4 bases, and 12 bases separated the two germline ends. The CDR3 sequence is 14 residues long. Per the germline V gene, CDR1 is MNHEY and CDR2 is SMNVEV (reference sequence). For the CDR3, the DNA is TGTGCCAGCAGTTTCAGCTCTATGGGCTATGGCTACACCTTC. Translation: CASSFSSMGYGYTF.